The clone carrying this T cell receptor beta chain was picked up a small number of times. The sample comes from a study of blood T cell repertoires in COVID-19. Overall study context: The analysed material was cDNA or gDNA that came from T cells, B-cell-depleted T cells, or PBMCs.

Assay: immunoSEQ multiplex PCR; the TCRdb copy retains only in-frame clones and omits some. The sample holds approximately 61,000 clones, approximately 83% seen once. Looked up from germline, CDR1 is SGHNT and CDR2 is YYREEE (reference sequence). Trimming removed 4 bases from V and 3 bases from J; junction bases left unmatched: 12. The CDR3 is made up of 16 amino acids. Seattle participants joined during active infection and were tracked over time. The chain has TRBV5-4 and TRBJ2-7; 8 nucleotides align to TRBD1. This TCR was recovered from a man over 45 with COVID-19, enrolled during active disease. Sample: peripheral blood. Here the CDR3 DNA reads TGTGCCAGCAGCGGGGTGGTCGGACAGGGAAGCTACGAGCAGTACTTC. It codes for CASSGVVGQGSYEQYF.